This TCR beta chain was identified in a study of T cells in localized non-small cell lung cancer. Study-wide points: Heterogeneity is still possible, as just one tumor region was sequenced. Tumor showed lower T cell clonality than uninvolved adjacent lung, where it was highest.

Remarks on this clone: Its antigen is unidentified.

Libraries were prepared by immunoSEQ multiplex PCR; TCRdb keeps only in-frame clonotypes and omits some of them. The sample includes 1,500 to 1,800 clones, approximately 31% of them seen just once. The receptor comes from an older male donor with stage II squamous cell lung carcinoma. The material sequenced was normal lung tissue next to the tumor, taken before any cancer treatment.

Here the CDR3 DNA reads TGTGCCAGCAGCCCCCTTCGACTAGCGGGAGGGAGCTCCTACAATGAGCAGTTCTTC. This sequence encodes CASSPLRLAGGSSYNEQFF. J is TRBJ2-1 and V is TRBV11-3; TRBD2 aligns across 14 bases. The ends lost 5 bases at V and 0 bases at J; junction bases unmatched: 9. Germline V gene data show CDR1 as SGHNT and CDR2 as YENEEA. The CDR3 contains 19 residues.